This TCR beta chain was sequenced for a study of T cells in Graves' hyperthyroidism and ophthalmopathy. The CDR3 sequence is 15 residues long. V was pared by 7 bases and J by 0 bases, with 9 bases of the junction left unmatched. TCR beta CDR3 regions were amplified from RNA. The primer set for the first-round RT-PCR of the TCR CDR3 was HTBI. In TCRdb, the multiplex PCR reads were re-called with MiXCR into one record per CDR3 protein. This sample has more than 550,000 distinct CDR3 sequences, with around a sixth found just once. Broader study findings: Blood also showed most of the thyroid clonotypes that were expanded above 0.001.

This clonotype came up many times. What it binds is not known. The TCR comes from a woman between 50 and 59 years old with Graves' hyperthyroidism that later progressed to Graves' ophthalmopathy. The sequenced sample was blood. The chain links TRBV12-3 or TRBV12-4 to TRBJ2-7, with 7 bases lining up with TRBD1. CDR3 amino acids: CASTPRTGPSYEQYF. CDR3 in DNA: TGTGCCAGCACCCCCCGGACAGGACCCTCCTACGAGCAGTACTTC.